This T cell receptor (delta chain) was sequenced in a study of gamma-delta T cells after stem cell transplantation. TCRdb re-processed the RT-PCR reads via CATT. The sample includes thousands of delta-chain clones, roughly 15% of them seen just once. CDR3 length equals 16 residues. Trimming cost V 2 bases and J 4 bases, with 23 bases left between them. CDR1 and CDR2 (germline): TVYSNPD, GDNSRS (reference sequence). This clonotype was sampled from a human donor. It is not recorded whose cells these are; they may come from a transplant donor. The V gene is TRDV3, the J gene TRDJ1, with unresolved D. The sample taken for sequencing was gamma-delta T cells. CDR3 region: CAFVVGAPALYDKLIF. CDR3 DNA sequence: TGTGCCTTTGTGGTCGGTGCCCCCGCACTATACGATAAACTCATCTTT.